Described below is a single T cell receptor beta chain sequence and its context. V shed 5 bases, J shed 1 base, and the junction held 4 bases outside the gene matches. The CDR3 length is 14 residues. Germline assignment: CDR1 KGHSH and CDR2 LQKENI. Clones were sequenced by immunoSEQ multiplex PCR, and TCRdb holds only the in-frame ones, with some missing. The sample carries some 150,000 clones, about four fifths recorded once. The data are from a study of blood T cell repertoires in COVID-19. Whole-study context: There were acute and convalescent COVID-19 samples, and they came from the United States, Italy and Spain. PBMCs, B-cell-depleted T cells, or T cells were the source of the cDNA or gDNA that made up the material.

Sequencing input: peripheral blood. The J gene is TRBJ2-5, the V gene TRBV18, with 7 bases identical to TRBD1. The TCR was taken from a man aged 55 to 69 with acute or convalescent COVID-19. CDR3 sequence: CASSLYRGQETQYF. The CDR3 region has the DNA TGTGCCAGCTCATTATACAGGGGCCAAGAGACCCAGTACTTC.